This T cell receptor beta chain stems from a study of early T cells in non-severe SARS-CoV-2 infection. Study-level information: From unsorted whole blood, bulk RNA was sequenced, and the chains remained unpaired.

Unique molecular identifiers were attached to individual cDNA molecules. TCRdb reanalysed the 5' RACE reads using MiXCR and keeps one entry per CDR3 protein. The table lists tens of thousands of distinct CDR3 sequences, 13% to 15% of them singletons. CDR3 size: 12 residues. Looked up from germline, CDR1 is SQVTM and CDR2 is ANQGSEA. V was shortened by 7 bases and J by 5 bases, with 14 bases between the two germline ends. The table lists this clonotype with a few counts. The clonotype comes from an adult who was a healthcare worker with PCR-confirmed SARS-CoV-2 infection or an uninfected control (not recorded which). The V and J genes are TRBV29-1 and TRBJ1-1; the D gene is possibly TRBD1 (6 bases). The sample consisted of whole blood. CDR3 region: CSGRVGATEAFF. In DNA form, the CDR3 reads TGCAGCGGTAGGGTGGGGGCGACTGAAGCTTTCTTT.